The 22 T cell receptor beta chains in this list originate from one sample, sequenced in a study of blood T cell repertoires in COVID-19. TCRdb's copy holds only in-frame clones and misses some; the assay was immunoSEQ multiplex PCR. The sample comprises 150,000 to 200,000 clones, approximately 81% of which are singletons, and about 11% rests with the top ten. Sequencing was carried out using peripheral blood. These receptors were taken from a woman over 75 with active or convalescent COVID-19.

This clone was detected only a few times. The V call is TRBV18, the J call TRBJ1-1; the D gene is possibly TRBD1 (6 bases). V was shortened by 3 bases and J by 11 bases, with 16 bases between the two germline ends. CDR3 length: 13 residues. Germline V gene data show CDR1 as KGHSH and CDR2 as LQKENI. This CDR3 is CASSPGDIYVAFF. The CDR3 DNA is TGTGCCAGCTCACCGGGGGACATTTATGTTGCTTTCTTT.

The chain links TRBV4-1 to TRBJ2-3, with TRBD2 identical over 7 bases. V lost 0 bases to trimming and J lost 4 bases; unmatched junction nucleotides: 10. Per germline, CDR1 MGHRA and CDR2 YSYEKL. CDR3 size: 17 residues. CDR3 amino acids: CASSQDGMAGVADTQYF. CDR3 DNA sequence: TGCGCCAGCAGCCAAGATGGGATGGCGGGAGTGGCAGATACGCAGTATTTT.

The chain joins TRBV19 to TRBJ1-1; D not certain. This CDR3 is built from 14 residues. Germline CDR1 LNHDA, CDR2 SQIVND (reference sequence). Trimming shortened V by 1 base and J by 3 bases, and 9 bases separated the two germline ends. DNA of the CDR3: TGTGCCAGTAGTATAGGAGCCCGGGACACTGAAGCTTTCTTT. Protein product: CASSIGARDTEAFF.

The CDR3 DNA is TGCGCCAGCACCCCTATACTAGCGGGAGGGCCTAGCTACAATGAGCAGTTCTTC. It encodes CASTPILAGGPSYNEQFF. This chain connects TRBV5-1 to TRBJ2-1; 13 nucleotides line up with TRBD2. The CDR3 is 18 amino acids. The germline CDR1 and CDR2 sequences are SGHRS and YFSETQ. The junction had 12 bases not matched to a gene; V was cut back by 6 bases and J by 3 bases.

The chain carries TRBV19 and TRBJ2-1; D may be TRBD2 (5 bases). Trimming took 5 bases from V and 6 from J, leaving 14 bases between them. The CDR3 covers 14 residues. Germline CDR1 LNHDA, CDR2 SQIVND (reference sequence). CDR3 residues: CASSLSSQRNEQFF. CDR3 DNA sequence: TGTGCCAGTAGTTTGTCTAGCCAACGCAATGAGCAGTTCTTC.

The CDR3 region has the DNA TGCGCCAGCAGCTTACAGGGGGTCGAGCCCCAGCATTTT. Translating it yields CASSLQGVEPQHF. V is TRBV5-1 and J is TRBJ1-5; TRBD1 agrees at 8 bases. The CDR3 is 13 amino acids. J gave up 8 bases and V 2 bases, and 3 bases lay outside the gene matches. CDR1 is SGHRS and CDR2 is YFSETQ in the germline V gene.

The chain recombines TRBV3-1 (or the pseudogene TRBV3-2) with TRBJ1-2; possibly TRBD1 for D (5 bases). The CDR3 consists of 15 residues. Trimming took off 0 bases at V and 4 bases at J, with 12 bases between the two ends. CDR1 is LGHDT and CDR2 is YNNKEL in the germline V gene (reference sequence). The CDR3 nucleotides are TGTGCCAGCAGCCAAGATCTGGGGCAGCGCTATGGCTACACCTTC. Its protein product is CASSQDLGQRYGYTF.

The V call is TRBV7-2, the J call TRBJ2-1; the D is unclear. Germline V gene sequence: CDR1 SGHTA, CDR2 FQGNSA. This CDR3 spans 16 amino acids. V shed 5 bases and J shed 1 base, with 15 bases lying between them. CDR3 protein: CASSPLRFPSYNEQFF. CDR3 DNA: TGTGCCAGCAGCCCACTTCGATTCCCTTCCTACAATGAGCAGTTCTTC.

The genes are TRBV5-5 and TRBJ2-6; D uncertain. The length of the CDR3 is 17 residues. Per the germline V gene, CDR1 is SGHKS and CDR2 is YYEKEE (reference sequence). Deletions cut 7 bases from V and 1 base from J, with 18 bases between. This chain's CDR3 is CASSPRSPTSGANVLTF. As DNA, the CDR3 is TGTGCCAGCTCCCCCCGGAGCCCAACATCTGGGGCCAACGTCCTGACTTTC.

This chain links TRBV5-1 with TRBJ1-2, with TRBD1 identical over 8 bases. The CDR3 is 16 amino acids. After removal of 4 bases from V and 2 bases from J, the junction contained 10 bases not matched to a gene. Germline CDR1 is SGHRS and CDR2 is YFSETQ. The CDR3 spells CASSVKPGQENYGYTF. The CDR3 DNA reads TGCGCCAGCAGCGTCAAACCGGGACAGGAGAACTATGGCTACACCTTC.

CDR3 residues: CASSLGGASNQPQHF. DNA for the CDR3: TGTGCCAGTAGCCTAGGGGGGGCAAGCAATCAGCCCCAGCATTTT. The chain links TRBV19 to TRBJ1-5, with TRBD1 as a possible D gene (6 bases). The CDR3 is 15 amino acids. Germline V gene lookup returns CDR1 LNHDA and CDR2 SQIVND (reference sequence). Trimming left V 6 bases short and J 1 base short, with 13 bases between.

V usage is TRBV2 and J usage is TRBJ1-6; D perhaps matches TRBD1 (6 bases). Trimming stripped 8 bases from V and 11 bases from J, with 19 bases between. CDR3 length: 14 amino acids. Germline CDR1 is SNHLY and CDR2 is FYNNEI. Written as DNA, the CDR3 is TGTGCCAGCTTCCGGGACAACGCTGTTGCACCCCTCCACTTT. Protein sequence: CASFRDNAVAPLHF.

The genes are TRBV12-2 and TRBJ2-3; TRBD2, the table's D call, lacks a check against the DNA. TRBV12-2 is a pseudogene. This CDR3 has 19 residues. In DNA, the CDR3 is TGTGCAAGTCGCTTAGCTCGGACTAGCGGTCTTAGGAGCACAGATACGCAGTATTTT. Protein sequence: CASRLARTSGLRSTDTQYF.

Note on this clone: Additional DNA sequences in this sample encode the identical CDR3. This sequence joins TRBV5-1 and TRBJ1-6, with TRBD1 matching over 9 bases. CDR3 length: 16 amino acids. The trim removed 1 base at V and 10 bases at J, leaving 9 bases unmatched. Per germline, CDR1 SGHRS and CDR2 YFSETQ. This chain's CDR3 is CASSLTPGQGGSPLHF. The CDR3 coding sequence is TGCGCCAGCAGCTTGACTCCGGGACAGGGAGGATCACCCCTCCACTTT.

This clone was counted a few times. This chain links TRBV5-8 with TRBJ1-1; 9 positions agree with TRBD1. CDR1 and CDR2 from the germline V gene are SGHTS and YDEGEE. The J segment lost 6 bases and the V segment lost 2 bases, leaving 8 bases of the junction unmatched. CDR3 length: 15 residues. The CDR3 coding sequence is TGTGCCAGCAGCTTATATCCGGGACAGGGCGCTGAAGCTTTCTTT. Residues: CASSLYPGQGAEAFF. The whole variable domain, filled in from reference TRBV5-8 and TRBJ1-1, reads EAGVTQSPTHLIKTRGQQATLRCSPISGHTSVYWYQQALGLGLQFLLWYDEGEERNRGNFPPRFSGRQFPNYSSELNVNALELEDSALYLCASSLYPGQGAEAFFGQGTRLTVV.

CDR3 in DNA: TGTGCCAGCAGCCAAGGGCGCCTAGCAGGCAGGTATTTT. Its translation: CASSQGRLAGRYF. This sequence joins TRBV3-1 (or the pseudogene TRBV3-2) and TRBJ2-3, with D perhaps TRBD2 (5 bases). The CDR3 totals 13 residues. CDR1 is LGHDT and CDR2 is YNNKEL in the germline V gene (reference sequence). Between the trimmed V and J ends, which lost 1 base and 14 bases, there was a span of 16 bases.

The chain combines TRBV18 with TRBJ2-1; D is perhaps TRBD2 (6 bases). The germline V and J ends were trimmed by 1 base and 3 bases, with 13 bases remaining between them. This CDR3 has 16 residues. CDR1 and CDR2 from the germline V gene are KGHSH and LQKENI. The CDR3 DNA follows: TGTGCCAGCTCACCACTTGGGGGGTCCGGCTACAATGAGCAGTTCTTC. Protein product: CASSPLGGSGYNEQFF. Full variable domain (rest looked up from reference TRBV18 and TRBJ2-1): NAGVMQNPRHLVRRRGQEARLRCSPMKGHSHVYWYRQLPEEGLKFMVYLQKENIIDESGMPKERFSAEFPKEGPSILRIQQVVRGDSAAYFCASSPLGGSGYNEQFFGPGTRLTVL.

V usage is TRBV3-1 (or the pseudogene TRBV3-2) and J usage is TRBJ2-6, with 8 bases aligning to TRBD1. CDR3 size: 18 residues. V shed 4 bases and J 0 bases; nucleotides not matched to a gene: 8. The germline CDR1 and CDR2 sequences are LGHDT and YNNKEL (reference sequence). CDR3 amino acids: CASSLRDRPLSGANVLTF. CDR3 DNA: TGTGCCAGCAGCCTCCGGGACAGGCCTCTCTCTGGGGCCAACGTCCTGACTTTC.

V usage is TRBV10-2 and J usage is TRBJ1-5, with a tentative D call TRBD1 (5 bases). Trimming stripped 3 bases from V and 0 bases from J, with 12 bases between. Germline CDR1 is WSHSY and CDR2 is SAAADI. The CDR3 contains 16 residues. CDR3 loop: CASSEGLGVSNQPQHF. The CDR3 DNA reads TGCGCCAGCAGTGAAGGCTTAGGGGTTAGCAATCAGCCCCAGCATTTT.

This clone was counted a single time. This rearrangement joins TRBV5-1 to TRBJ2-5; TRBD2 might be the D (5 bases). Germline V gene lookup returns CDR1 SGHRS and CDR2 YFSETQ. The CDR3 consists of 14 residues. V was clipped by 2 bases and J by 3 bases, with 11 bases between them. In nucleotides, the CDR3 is TGCGCCAGCAGCTTCGGCACGCGGGAAGAGACCCAGTACTTC. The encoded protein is CASSFGTREETQYF.

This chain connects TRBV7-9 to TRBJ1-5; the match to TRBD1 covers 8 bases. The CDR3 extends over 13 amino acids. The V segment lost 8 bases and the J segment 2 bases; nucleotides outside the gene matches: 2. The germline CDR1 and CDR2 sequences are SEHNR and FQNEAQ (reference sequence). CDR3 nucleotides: TGTGCCAGCGGACAGGGAGGCAATCAGCCCCAGCATTTT. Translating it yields CASGQGGNQPQHF.

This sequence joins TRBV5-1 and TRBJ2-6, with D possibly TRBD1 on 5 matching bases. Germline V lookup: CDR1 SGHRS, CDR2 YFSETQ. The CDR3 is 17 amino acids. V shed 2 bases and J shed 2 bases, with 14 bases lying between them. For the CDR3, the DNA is TGCGCCAGCAGCTTTCTCGCCCAGGGCGCTGGGGCCAACGTCCTGACTTTC. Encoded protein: CASSFLAQGAGANVLTF.